This note documents a single T cell receptor beta chain sequence. No antigen is known for it. This entry comes from a study of T cells in Graves' hyperthyroidism and ophthalmopathy. There were TCR beta CDR3 regions amplified from RNA transcripts. The HTBI primer set served for first-round RT-PCR of the TCR CDR3. TCRdb recomputed calls from the multiplex PCR reads with MiXCR, one row per CDR3 protein. The sample carries 200,000 to 250,000 distinct CDR3 sequences, 16% recorded once. Regarding the study as a whole: Median prediction lead before ophthalmopathy onset was 5 to 7 months with the model.

The receptor was derived from a woman aged 18-29 years with Graves' ophthalmopathy. Sequenced: blood.

The CDR3 coding sequence is TGCAGTGCTAGCCGGACTAGCTCCTACGAGCAGTACTTC. Translated, it gives CSASRTSSYEQYF. V is TRBV20-1 and J is TRBJ2-7; 7 bases line up with TRBD2. The CDR3 totals 13 residues. Per the germline V gene, CDR1 is DFQATT and CDR2 is SNEGSKA (reference sequence). Trimming cost V 3 bases and J 0 bases; bases outside gene matches: 2.